This passage covers 7 T cell receptor beta chains from one sample sequenced in a study of blood T cell repertoires in COVID-19. The data were produced by immunoSEQ multiplex PCR, yet TCRdb's version contains in-frame clones alone and is incomplete. The sample holds 120,000 to 150,000 clones, approximately 83% seen once. Material: peripheral blood. Receptors originate from a woman between 55 and 75 years old with COVID-19, enrolled during active disease.

This chain uses TRBV9 with TRBJ2-1; D may be TRBD2 (5 bases). The CDR3 sequence is 15 residues long. Trimming left V 0 bases short and J 6 bases short, with 13 bases between. Germline V CDR1 and CDR2: SGDLS, YYNGEE. The CDR3 region has the DNA TGTGCCAGCAGCGTAGAAGAGGGAACGGGCAATGAGCAGTTCTTC. Protein: CASSVEEGTGNEQFF.

V and J are TRBV5-6 and TRBJ1-2; D unresolved. In germline, CDR1 is SGHDT, CDR2 YYEEEE. This CDR3 is built from 16 residues. V was clipped by 4 bases and J by 2 bases, with 18 bases between them. The CDR3 coding sequence is TGTGCCAGCAGCCAGAGCGCCCCGGTCACCAACTATGGCTACACCTTC. Translation: CASSQSAPVTNYGYTF.

The V call is TRBV7-2, the J call TRBJ2-7, with D maybe TRBD1 (5 bases). Germline V gene sequence: CDR1 SGHTA, CDR2 FQGNSA. This CDR3 is 14 amino acids long. Between the trimmed V and J ends, which lost 4 bases and 3 bases, there was a span of 13 bases. In DNA form, the CDR3 reads TGTGCCAGCAGCTCGGACATCCTAAACTACGAGCAGTACTTC. Translation: CASSSDILNYEQYF.

The chain joins TRBV27 to TRBJ2-2, with TRBD1 matching 9 bases. Unmatched junction bases numbered 2, after V lost 8 bases and J lost 1 base. Germline loops: CDR1 MNHEY, CDR2 SMNVEV (reference sequence). This CDR3 spans 14 amino acids. The CDR3 here is CASSTGGNTGELFF. The CDR3 DNA is TGTGCCAGCTCGACAGGGGGGAACACCGGGGAGCTGTTTTTT.

The CDR3 loop is CASSLAGAGSTEAFF. The DNA for the CDR3 is TGTGCCAGTAGTCTGGCGGGGGCGGGGAGCACTGAAGCTTTCTTT. The gene calls are TRBV19 and TRBJ1-1, with a possible D match to TRBD1 (6 bases). This CDR3 has 15 residues. Germline V gene lookup returns CDR1 LNHDA and CDR2 SQIVND (reference sequence). Trimming took off 5 bases at V and 4 bases at J, with 17 bases between the two ends.

J is TRBJ2-3 and V is TRBV6-5, with D possibly being TRBD1 (6 bases). V was pared by 6 bases and J by 3 bases, with 16 bases between. The CDR3 is 15 residues long. Germline V gives CDR1 MNHEY, CDR2 SVGAGI. Here the CDR3 DNA reads TGTGCCAGCAGCGGCCAGGGGATCCTTACAGATACGCAGTATTTT. It codes for CASSGQGILTDTQYF.

This clone came up once. V and J are TRBV12-3 or TRBV12-4 and TRBJ2-2; D gene unclear. The CDR3 totals 12 residues. V lost 7 bases to trimming and J lost 7 bases, with 10 bases between them. The CDR3 coding sequence is TGTGCCAGCAAACCCATAGACGGGGAGCTGTTTTTT. Protein product: CASKPIDGELFF.